Listed here is a single TCR beta chain. Its matching antigen is unknown. The CDR3 totals 14 residues. The ends were cut back, 0 bases at V and 7 bases at J, with 8 bases in the middle. The germline gives CDR1 SGHRS, CDR2 YFSETQ. This sample stems from a study of T cell responses to AZD1222 COVID-19 vaccine. Study findings and constraints: The repertoires were collected only after the peak T cell response. Regions 160-218 and 743-854 held dominance among vaccine-associated CD4 TCRs, which spanned spike.

Generated by immunoSEQ multiplex PCR, the TCRdb table keeps only in-frame clones and is missing some. The repertoire holds 78,000 or so clones, with 80% as singletons. The sample here was peripheral blood, taken 28 days after the second AZD1222 dose. The genes are TRBV5-1 and TRBJ1-6; D gene ambiguous. This TCR was sampled from an adult who received the AZD1222 COVID-19 vaccine. CDR3 sequence (DNA): TGCGCCAGCAGCTTGGAACAGCAAAATTCACCCCTCCACTTT. Its protein product is CASSLEQQNSPLHF.